This TCR beta chain was recovered during a study of blood T cell repertoires in COVID-19. Study-wide background: From T cells, B-cell-depleted T cells, or PBMCs came the material, which was cDNA or gDNA.

Original processing methods: Estimated nucleated cell counts came from reference gene primer amplification. Data came from immunoSEQ multiplex PCR; TCRdb stores just in-frame clones and leaves some out. The V and J calls and the clone size are those of that table, but D and trimming were determined from the DNA. The sample has 110,000 or so clones, about 88% seen once. V was clipped by 1 base and J by 0 bases; unmatched bases: 2. CDR1 is KGHSH and CDR2 is LQKENI in the germline V gene. The CDR3 loop spans 16 amino acids. This receptor was taken from a woman in her sixties or seventies who had recovered from COVID-19. This rearrangement joins TRBV18 to TRBJ1-4; 7 bases map to TRBD1. Sequencing used peripheral blood. CDR3 protein: CASSPQGGATNEKLFF. The CDR3 DNA is TGTGCCAGCTCACCACAAGGGGGCGCAACTAATGAAAAACTGTTTTTT.